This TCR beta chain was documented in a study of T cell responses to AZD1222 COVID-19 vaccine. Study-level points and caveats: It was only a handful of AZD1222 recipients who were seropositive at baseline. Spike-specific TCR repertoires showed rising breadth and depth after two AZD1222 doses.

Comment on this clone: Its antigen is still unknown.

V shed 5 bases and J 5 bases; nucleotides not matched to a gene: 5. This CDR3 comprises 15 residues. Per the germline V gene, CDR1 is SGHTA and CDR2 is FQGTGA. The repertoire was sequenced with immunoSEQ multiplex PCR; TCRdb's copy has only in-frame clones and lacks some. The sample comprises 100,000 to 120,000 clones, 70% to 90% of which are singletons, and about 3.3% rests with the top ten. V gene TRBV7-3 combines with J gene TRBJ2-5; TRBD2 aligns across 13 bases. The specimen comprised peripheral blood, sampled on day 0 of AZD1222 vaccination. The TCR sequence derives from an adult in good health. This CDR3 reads CASSTRLAGGETQYF. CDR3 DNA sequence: TGTGCCAGCAGCACACGACTAGCGGGGGGTGAGACCCAGTACTTC. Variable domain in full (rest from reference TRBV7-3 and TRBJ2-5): GAGVSQTPSNKVTEKGKYVELRCDPISGHTALYWYRQSLGQGPEFLIYFQGTGAADDSGLPNDRFFAVRPEGSVSTLKIQRTERGDSAVYLCASSTRLAGGETQYFGPGTRLLVL.